This T cell receptor beta chain was obtained from a study of T cells in Graves' hyperthyroidism and ophthalmopathy. The wider study: The authors collected peripheral blood at initial diagnosis, before any treatment. Points from the study as a whole: The blood repertoire included most of the expanded thyroid clonotypes above 0.001.

Blood from later-ophthalmopathy patients was taken at first hyperthyroidism diagnosis. PBMCs were obtained from approximately 10 ml fresh peripheral blood. This clonotype has just a few counts. What it binds is not known. From RNA transcripts, TCR beta CDR3 regions were amplified. Researchers ran a first-round RT-PCR on the TCR CDR3 using the HTBI primer set. TCRdb re-called the multiplex PCR reads with MiXCR, one entry per CDR3 protein. The sample records roughly 580,000 distinct CDR3 sequences, 14% being singletons. This CDR3 contains 13 residues. Germline CDR1 and CDR2: SGHNT and YYREEE (reference sequence). The V end lost 3 bases, the J end lost 3 bases, and 7 bases lay between the germline ends.

The chain carries TRBV5-4 and TRBJ2-1; D unresolved. The sequence derives from a woman younger than 45 with Graves' hyperthyroidism that later progressed to Graves' ophthalmopathy. The sequencing input was blood. The CDR3 DNA reads TGTGCCAGCAGCTGGGGAATCTACAATGAGCAGTTCTTC. This sequence encodes CASSWGIYNEQFF.